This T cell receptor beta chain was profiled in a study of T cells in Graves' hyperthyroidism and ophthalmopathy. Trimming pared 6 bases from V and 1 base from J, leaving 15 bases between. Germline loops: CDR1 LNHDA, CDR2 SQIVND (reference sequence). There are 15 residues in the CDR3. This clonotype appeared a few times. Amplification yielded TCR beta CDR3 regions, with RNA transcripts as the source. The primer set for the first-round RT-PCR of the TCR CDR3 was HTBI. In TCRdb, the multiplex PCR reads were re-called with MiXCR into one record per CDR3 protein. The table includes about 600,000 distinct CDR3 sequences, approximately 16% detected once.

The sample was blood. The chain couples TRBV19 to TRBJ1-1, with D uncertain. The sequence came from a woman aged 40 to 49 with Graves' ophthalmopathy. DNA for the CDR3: TGTGCCAGTAGGAAGGGTTTGGTAACGAACACTGAAGCTTTCTTT. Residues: CASRKGLVTNTEAFF.